This TCR beta chain was identified during a study of Ad26.COV2.S vaccination and SARS-CoV-2 variants. Treatment in this sample: 19 received Ad26.COV2.S at low or high dose, single or two shots; 5 received placebo; per-sample allocation not given. Collection of the samples took place on day 63 after the first injection of vaccine or placebo. The study used a vaccine consisting of an Ad26 vector that expressed Wuhan-strain SARS-CoV-2 spike. Germline CDR1 SEHNR, CDR2 FQNEAQ (reference sequence). V gave up 1 base and J gave up 4 bases, with 13 bases separating them. CDR3 size: 16 residues. Remarks on this clone: What it binds is not known.

Profiled with immunoSEQ multiplex PCR; TCRdb holds only in-frame clones, not every one. The sample consists of some 340,000 clones, around 84% of them appearing once. Study-wide points: Whether participants received vaccine or placebo, their non-spike TCR breadth was similar.

The rearrangement links TRBV7-9 to TRBJ1-4; possible D gene TRBD1, 6 bases. This material consisted of peripheral blood, taken in a trial of Ad26.COV2.S vaccine versus placebo. This sequence originates from a person between 18 and 65 years old who received the Ad26.COV2.S COVID-19 vaccine or a placebo. This CDR3 reads CASSLVETGFNEKLFF. CDR3 coding DNA: TGTGCCAGCAGCTTAGTAGAGACAGGCTTTAATGAAAAACTGTTTTTT.